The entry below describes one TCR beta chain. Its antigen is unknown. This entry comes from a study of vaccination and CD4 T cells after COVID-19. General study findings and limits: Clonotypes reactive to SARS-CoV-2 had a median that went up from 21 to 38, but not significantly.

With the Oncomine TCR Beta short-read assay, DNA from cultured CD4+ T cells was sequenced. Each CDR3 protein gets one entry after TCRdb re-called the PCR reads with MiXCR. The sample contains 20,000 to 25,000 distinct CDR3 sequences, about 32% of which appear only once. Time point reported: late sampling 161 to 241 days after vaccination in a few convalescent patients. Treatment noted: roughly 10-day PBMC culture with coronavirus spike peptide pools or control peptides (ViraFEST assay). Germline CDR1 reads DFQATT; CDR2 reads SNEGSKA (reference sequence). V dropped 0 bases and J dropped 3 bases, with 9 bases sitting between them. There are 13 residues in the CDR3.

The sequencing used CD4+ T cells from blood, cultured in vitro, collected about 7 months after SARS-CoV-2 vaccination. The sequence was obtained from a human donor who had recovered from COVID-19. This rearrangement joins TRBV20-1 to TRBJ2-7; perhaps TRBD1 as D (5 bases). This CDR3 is CSARDPTVYEQYF. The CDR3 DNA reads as TGCAGTGCTAGAGATCCGACAGTCTACGAGCAGTACTTC.